These 3 T cell receptor beta chains share one sample of origin, sequenced in a study of blood T cell repertoires in COVID-19. The assay was immunoSEQ multiplex PCR, and TCRdb's table has in-frame clones only and misses some. Of 200,000 to 250,000 clones in the sample, nearly 90% were seen once. The sequencing input was PBMCs or T cells enriched from blood (not recorded which). The receptors stem from a man younger than 40 who had recovered from COVID-19.

The chain has TRBV3-1 (or the pseudogene TRBV3-2) and TRBJ2-5; a possible D gene is TRBD1 (8 bases). Trimming cost V 0 bases and J 5 bases, with 16 bases left between them. This CDR3 region has 16 residues. Germline V gene data show CDR1 as LGHDT and CDR2 as YNNKEL (reference sequence). CDR3 amino acids: CASSQDLTGGGETQYF. The CDR3 coding sequence is TGTGCCAGCAGCCAAGATTTAACAGGGGGAGGGGAGACCCAGTACTTC.

In its sample, this clone was seen once. This chain's CDR3 is CASSPTGTDEAFF. CDR3 nucleotide sequence: TGTGCCAGCAGCCCCACCGGGACAGACGAAGCTTTCTTT. The J gene is TRBJ1-1, the V gene TRBV3-1 (or the pseudogene TRBV3-2); 7 nucleotides match TRBD1. Germline CDR1 is LGHDT and CDR2 is YNNKEL (reference sequence). The J segment lost 8 bases and the V segment lost 4 bases, leaving 7 bases of the junction unmatched. The CDR3 length is 13 residues.

The V call is TRBV6-5, the J call TRBJ1-2; TRBD1 might be the D (5 bases). The CDR3 runs to 14 residues. Germline assignment: CDR1 MNHEY and CDR2 SVGAGI. Trimming pared 2 bases from V and 3 bases from J, leaving 10 bases between. CDR3 in DNA: TGTGCCAGCAGTTACCGCGGGGGGGACTATGGCTACACCTTC. Residues: CASSYRGGDYGYTF.